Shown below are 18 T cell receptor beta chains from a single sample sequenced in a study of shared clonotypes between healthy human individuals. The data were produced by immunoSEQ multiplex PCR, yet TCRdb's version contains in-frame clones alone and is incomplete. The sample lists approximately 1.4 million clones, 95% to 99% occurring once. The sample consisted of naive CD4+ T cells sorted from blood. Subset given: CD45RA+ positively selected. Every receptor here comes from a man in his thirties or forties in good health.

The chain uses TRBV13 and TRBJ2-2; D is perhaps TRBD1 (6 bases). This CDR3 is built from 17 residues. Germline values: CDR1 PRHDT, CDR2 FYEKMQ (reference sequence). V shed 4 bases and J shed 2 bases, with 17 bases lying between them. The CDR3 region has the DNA TGTGCCAGCAGCTCGCTCCTCCGGGACACTAACACCGGGGAGCTGTTTTTT. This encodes CASSSLLRDTNTGELFF. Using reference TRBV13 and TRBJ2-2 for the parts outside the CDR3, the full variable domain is AAGVIQSPRHLIKEKRETATLKCYPIPRHDTVYWYQQGPGQDPQFLISFYEKMQSDKGSIPDRFSAQQFSDYHSELNMSSLELGDSALYFCASSSLLRDTNTGELFFGEGSRLTVL.

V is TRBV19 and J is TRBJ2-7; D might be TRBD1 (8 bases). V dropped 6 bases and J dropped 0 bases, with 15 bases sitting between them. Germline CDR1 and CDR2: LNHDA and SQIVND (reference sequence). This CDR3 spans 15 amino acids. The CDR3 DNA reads TGTGCCAGTAGAAGCCACAGGGGGGGCTCCTACGAGCAGTACTTC. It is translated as CASRSHRGGSYEQYF.

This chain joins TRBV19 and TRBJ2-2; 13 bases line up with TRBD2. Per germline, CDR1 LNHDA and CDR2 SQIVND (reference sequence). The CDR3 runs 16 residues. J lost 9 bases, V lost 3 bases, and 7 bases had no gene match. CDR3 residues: CASSMGTSGTPRELFF. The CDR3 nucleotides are TGTGCCAGTAGTATGGGGACTAGCGGGACTCCCCGGGAGCTGTTTTTT.

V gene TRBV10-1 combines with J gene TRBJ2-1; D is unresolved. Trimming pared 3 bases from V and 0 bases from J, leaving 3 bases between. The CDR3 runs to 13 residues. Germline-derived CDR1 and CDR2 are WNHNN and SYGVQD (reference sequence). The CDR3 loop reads CASSDNSYNEQFF. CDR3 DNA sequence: TGCGCCAGCAGTGACAACTCCTACAATGAGCAGTTCTTC.

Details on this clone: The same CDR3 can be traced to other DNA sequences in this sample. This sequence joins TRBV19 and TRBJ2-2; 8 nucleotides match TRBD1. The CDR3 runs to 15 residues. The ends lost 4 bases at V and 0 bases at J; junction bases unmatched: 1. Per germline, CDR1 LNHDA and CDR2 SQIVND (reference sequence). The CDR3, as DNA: TGTGCCAGTAGTAGACAGGGGACGAACACCGGGGAGCTGTTTTTT. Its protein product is CASSRQGTNTGELFF.

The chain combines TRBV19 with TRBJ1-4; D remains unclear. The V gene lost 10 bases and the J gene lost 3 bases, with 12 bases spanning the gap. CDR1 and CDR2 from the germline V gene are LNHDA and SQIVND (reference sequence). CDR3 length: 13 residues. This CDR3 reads CATTRGPNEKLFF. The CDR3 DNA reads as TGTGCCACGACCCGAGGGCCTAATGAAAAACTGTTTTTT.

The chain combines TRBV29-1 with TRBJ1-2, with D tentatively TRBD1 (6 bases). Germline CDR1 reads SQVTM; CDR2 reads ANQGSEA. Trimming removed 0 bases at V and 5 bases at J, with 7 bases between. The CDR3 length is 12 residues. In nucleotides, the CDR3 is TGCAGCGTTGAAGAAGGGGGGTATGGCTACACCTTC. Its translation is CSVEEGGYGYTF.

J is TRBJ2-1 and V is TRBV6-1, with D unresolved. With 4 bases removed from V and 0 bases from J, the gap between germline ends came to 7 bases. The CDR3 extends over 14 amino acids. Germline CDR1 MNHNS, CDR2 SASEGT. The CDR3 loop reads CASSGIGSYNEQFF. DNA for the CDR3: TGTGCCAGCAGTGGGATCGGCTCCTACAATGAGCAGTTCTTC.

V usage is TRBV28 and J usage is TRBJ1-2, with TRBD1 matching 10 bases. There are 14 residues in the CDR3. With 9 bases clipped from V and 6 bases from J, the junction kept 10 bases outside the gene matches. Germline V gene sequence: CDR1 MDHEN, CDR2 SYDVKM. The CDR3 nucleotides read TGTGCCAGTCGACTAGGGGGACAGGGGCATGGCTACACCTTC. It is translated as CASRLGGQGHGYTF.

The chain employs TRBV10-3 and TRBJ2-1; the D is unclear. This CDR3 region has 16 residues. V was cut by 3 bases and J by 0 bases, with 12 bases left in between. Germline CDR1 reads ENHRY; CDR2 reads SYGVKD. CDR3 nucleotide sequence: TGTGCCATCAGTGAAGGTAGCATGGGCTCCTACAATGAGCAGTTCTTC. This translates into CAISEGSMGSYNEQFF.

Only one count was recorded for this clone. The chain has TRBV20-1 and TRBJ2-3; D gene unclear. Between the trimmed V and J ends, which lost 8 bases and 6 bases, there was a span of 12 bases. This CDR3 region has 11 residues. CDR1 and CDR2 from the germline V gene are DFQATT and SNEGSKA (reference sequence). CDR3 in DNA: TGCAGTTCACGCCGGTGGGATACGCAGTATTTT. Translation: CSSRRWDTQYF.

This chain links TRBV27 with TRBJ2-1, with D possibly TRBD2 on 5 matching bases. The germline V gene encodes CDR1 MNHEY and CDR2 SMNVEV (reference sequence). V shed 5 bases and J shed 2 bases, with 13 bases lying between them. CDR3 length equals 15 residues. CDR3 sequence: CASSPGMSAYNEQFF. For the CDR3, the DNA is TGTGCCAGCAGTCCCGGGATGTCGGCCTACAATGAGCAGTTCTTC.

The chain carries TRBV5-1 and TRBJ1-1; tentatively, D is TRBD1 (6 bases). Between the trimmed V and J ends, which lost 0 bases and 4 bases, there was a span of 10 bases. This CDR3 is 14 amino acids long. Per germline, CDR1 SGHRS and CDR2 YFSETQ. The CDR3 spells CASSLAGGVTEAFF. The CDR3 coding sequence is TGCGCCAGCAGCTTGGCGGGGGGCGTCACTGAAGCTTTCTTT. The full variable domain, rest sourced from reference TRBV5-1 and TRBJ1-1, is KAGVTQTPRYLIKTRGQQVTLSCSPISGHRSVSWYQQTPGQGLQFLFEYFSETQRNKGNFPGRFSGRQFSNSRSEMNVSTLELGDSALYLCASSLAGGVTEAFFGQGTRLTVV.

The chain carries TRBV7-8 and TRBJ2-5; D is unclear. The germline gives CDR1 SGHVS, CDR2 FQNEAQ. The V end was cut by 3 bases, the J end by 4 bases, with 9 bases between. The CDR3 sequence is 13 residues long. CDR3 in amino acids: CASSFSSPETQYF. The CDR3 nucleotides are TGTGCCAGCAGCTTCTCCAGTCCAGAGACCCAGTACTTC.

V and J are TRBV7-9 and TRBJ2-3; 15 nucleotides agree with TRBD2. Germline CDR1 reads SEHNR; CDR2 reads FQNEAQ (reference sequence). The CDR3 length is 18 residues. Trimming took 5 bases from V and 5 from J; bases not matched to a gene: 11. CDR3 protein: CASSHGTSGRRGGDTQYF. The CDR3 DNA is TGTGCCAGCAGCCACGGGACTAGCGGGAGGAGGGGTGGAGATACGCAGTATTTT.

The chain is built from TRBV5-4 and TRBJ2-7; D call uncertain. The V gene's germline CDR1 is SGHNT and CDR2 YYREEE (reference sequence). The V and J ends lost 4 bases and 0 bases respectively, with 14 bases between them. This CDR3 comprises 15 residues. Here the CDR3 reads CASSRDTVSSYEQYF. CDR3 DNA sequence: TGTGCCAGCAGCCGAGACACCGTGAGCTCCTACGAGCAGTACTTC.

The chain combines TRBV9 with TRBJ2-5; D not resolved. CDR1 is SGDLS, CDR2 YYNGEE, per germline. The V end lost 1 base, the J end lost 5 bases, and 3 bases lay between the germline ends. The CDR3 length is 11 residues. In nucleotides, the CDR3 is TGTGCCAGCAGCGTACGTGAGACCCAGTACTTC. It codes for CASSVRETQYF.

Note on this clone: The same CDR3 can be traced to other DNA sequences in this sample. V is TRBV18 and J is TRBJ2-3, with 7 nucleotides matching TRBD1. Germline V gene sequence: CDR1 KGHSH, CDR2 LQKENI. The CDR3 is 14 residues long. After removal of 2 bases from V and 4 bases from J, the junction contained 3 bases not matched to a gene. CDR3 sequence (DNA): TGTGCCAGCTCACCAGGGCAGGGGGCAGATACGCAGTATTTT. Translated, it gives CASSPGQGADTQYF.